This entry concerns a single TCR beta chain. In the original analysis: By means of reference gene primer amplification, nucleated cell counts were estimated. The repertoire was sequenced with immunoSEQ multiplex PCR; TCRdb's copy has only in-frame clones and lacks some. For V, J and clone size, that table is used; D and trimming come from the DNA. The profile shows some 150,000 clones, about 90% of them singletons. The sample originates from a study of blood T cell repertoires in COVID-19. On the study more broadly: The United States, Italy and Spain supplied acute and convalescent COVID-19 samples. From T cells, B-cell-depleted T cells, or PBMCs came the material, which was cDNA or gDNA.

The CDR3 extends over 16 amino acids. V was pared by 0 bases and J by 5 bases, with 14 bases between. Germline CDR1 reads LGHDT; CDR2 reads YNNKEL (reference sequence). The rearrangement links TRBV3-1 (or the pseudogene TRBV3-2) to TRBJ2-1; tentatively, D is TRBD1 (6 bases). This clonotype was obtained from a man aged 50 to 60 with active COVID-19. The specimen was peripheral blood. The CDR3 nucleotides read TGTGCCAGCAGCCAAGATCTTGGGACAAACAACAATGAGCAGTTCTTC. Its protein is CASSQDLGTNNNEQFF.